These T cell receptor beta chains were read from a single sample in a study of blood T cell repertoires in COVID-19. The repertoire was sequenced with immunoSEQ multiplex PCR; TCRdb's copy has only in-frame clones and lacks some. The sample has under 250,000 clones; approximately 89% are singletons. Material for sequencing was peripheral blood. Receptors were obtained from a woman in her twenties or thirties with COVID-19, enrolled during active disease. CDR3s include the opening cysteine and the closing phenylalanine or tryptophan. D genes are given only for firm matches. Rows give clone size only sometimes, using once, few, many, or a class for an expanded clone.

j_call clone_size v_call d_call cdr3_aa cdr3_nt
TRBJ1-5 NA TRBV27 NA CASSLQGIQPQHF TGTGCCAGCAGTTTACAGGGAATTCAGCCCCAGCATTTT
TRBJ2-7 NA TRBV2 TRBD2 CASTRRWASGAHEQYF TGTGCCAGCACCCGAAGGTGGGCTAGCGGGGCCCACGAGCAGTACTTC
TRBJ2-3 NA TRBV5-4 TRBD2 CASSPLTSGGGTDTQYF TGTGCCAGCAGCCCGCTTACTAGCGGGGGGGGCACAGATACGCAGTATTTT
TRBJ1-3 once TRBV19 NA CASGILGDTIYF TGTGCCAGTGGCATACTGGGCGACACCATATATTTT
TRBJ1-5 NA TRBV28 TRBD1 CASRTGGAPSNQPQHF TGTGCCAGCAGGACAGGGGGCGCTCCTAGCAATCAGCCCCAGCATTTT
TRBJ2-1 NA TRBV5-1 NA CASSKGGSSNEQFF TGCGCCAGCAGCAAGGGCGGGTCCAGCAATGAGCAGTTCTTC
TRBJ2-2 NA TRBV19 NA CASSMRLGGLFF TGTGCCAGTAGTATGCGGCTAGGGGGGCTGTTTTTT
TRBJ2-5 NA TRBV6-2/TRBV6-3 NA CASSLPLGGGLETQYF TGTGCCAGCAGCCTACCACTTGGGGGCGGGTTGGAGACCCAGTACTTC
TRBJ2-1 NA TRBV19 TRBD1 CASSTRQGGIDEQFF TGTGCCAGTAGTACCAGACAGGGGGGTATCGATGAGCAGTTCTTC
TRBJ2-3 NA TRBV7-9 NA CASSLGLVPDTQYF TGTGCCAGCAGCTTGGGGCTAGTCCCCGATACGCAGTATTTT
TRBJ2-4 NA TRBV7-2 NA CASSAAVAKNIQYF TGTGCCAGCAGCGCCGCGGTAGCCAAAAACATTCAGTACTTC
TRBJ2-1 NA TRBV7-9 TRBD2 CASSFTSGRDEQFF TGTGCCAGCAGCTTCACTAGCGGGAGAGATGAGCAGTTCTTC
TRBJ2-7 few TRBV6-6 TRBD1 CASSPQPGQGIVYEQYF TGTGCCAGCAGTCCTCAACCGGGACAGGGCATAGTCTACGAGCAGTACTTC
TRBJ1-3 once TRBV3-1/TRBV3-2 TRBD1 CASSLGTGGGNTIYF TGTGCCAGCAGCCTTGGGACAGGGGGTGGAAACACCATATATTTT
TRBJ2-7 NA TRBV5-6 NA CASSSWTGGPYF TGTGCCAGCAGCTCATGGACTGGAGGCCCCTACTTC
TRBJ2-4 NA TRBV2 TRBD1 CASRTGGGNIQYF TGTGCCAGCAGGACAGGGGGCGGGAACATTCAGTACTTC
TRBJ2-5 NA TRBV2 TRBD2 CASKEVASGGADETQYF TGTGCCAGCAAGGAGGTGGCTAGCGGGGGGGCGGATGAGACCCAGTACTTC
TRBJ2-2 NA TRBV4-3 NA CASSQVFGVGELFF TGCGCCAGCAGCCAAGTTTTCGGGGTCGGGGAGCTGTTTTTT
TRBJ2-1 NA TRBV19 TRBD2 CASSIWGLAGGSSYNEQFF TGTGCCAGTAGTATTTGGGGACTAGCGGGGGGAAGCTCCTACAATGAGCAGTTCTTC
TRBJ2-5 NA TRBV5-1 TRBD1 CASSWGQGGETQYF TGCGCCAGCAGCTGGGGACAGGGTGGAGAGACCCAGTACTTC
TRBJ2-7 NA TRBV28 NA CASSLTGYEQYF TGTGCCAGCAGTTTGACAGGCTACGAGCAGTACTTC
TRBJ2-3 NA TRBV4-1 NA CASSQDQGSADTQYF TGCGCCAGCAGCCAAGATCAGGGGAGTGCAGATACGCAGTATTTT
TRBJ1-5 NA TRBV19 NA CASQLAGNQPQHF TGTGCCAGTCAACTAGCAGGTAATCAGCCCCAGCATTTT
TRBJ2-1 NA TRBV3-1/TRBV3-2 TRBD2 CASSQGLAATYNEQFF TGTGCCAGCAGCCAAGGACTAGCGGCAACCTACAATGAGCAGTTCTTC
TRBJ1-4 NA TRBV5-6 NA CASRAGFDEKLFF TGTGCCAGCAGAGCCGGTTTTGATGAAAAACTGTTTTTT
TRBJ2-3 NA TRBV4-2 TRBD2 CASSRGKLAGGVDTQYF TGTGCCAGCAGCCGAGGGAAACTAGCGGGGGGTGTGGATACGCAGTATTTT
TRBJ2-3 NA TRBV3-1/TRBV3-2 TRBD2 CASSQGGLAGGGLPDTDTQYF TGTGCCAGCAGCCAAGGAGGACTAGCGGGGGGGGGTCTCCCAGACACAGATACGCAGTATTTT
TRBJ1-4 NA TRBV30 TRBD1 CAWKIGTVINEKLFF TGTGCCTGGAAGATCGGGACAGTCATAAATGAAAAACTGTTTTTT
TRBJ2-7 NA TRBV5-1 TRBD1 CASSSGDRHRSYEQYF TGCGCCAGCAGCTCAGGGGACAGACACCGCTCCTACGAGCAGTACTTC
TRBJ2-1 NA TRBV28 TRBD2 CASSLLAGGNEQFF TGTGCCAGCAGTTTACTAGCGGGGGGAAATGAGCAGTTCTTC
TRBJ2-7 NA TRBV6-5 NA CASSYSQGLSSYEQYF TGTGCCAGCAGTTACTCCCAGGGGCTGAGCTCCTACGAGCAGTACTTC
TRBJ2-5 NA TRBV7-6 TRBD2 CASSRRGGHQETQYF TGTGCCAGCAGCCGCCGGGGGGGACACCAAGAGACCCAGTACTTC
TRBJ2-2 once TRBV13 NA CASSSESGVPNTGELFF TGTGCCAGCAGCTCAGAGTCGGGGGTCCCGAACACCGGGGAGCTGTTTTTT
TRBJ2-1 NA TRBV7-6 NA CASSLGAGLRNEQFF TGTGCCAGCAGCTTAGGGGCGGGGCTCCGCAATGAGCAGTTCTTC
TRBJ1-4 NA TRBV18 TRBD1 CASSPPGQANEKLFF TGTGCCAGCTCACCGCCGGGACAGGCTAATGAAAAACTGTTTTTT